The 30 T cell receptor beta chains below come from one sample, sequenced in a study of molecular identifiers for immune sequencing clone quantification. TCRdb re-analysed the PCR reads in MiXCR, keeping a single row per CDR3 protein. The sample has hundreds of thousands of distinct CDR3 sequences; around 25% are singletons. What was sequenced was naive CD8+ T cells from blood, with Jurkat cell RNA spiked in. The subset was: FACS-sorted CD8+CD4-CCR7+CD45RA+ naive T cells. The receptors shown here come from a human donor in good health. Some libraries in this study had Jurkat cell RNA spiked in.

This clonotype has ten or more counts. This chain joins TRBV2 and TRBJ2-3; the match to TRBD2 covers 8 bases. V dropped 7 bases and J dropped 1; count of bases not matched to a gene: 1. The CDR3 length is 13 residues. CDR1 and CDR2 from the germline V gene are SNHLY and FYNNEI. DNA for the CDR3: TGTGCCAGCATGACTAGCGGCACAGATACGCAGTATTTT. This translates into CASMTSGTDTQYF.

This clonotype appeared a few times. The chain recombines TRBV7-6 with TRBJ2-7; perhaps TRBD1 as D (5 bases). V lost 5 bases and J lost 0, with 11 bases in between. The CDR3 loop spans 14 amino acids. Germline V gene lookup returns CDR1 SGHVS and CDR2 FNYEAQ. The CDR3 here is CASSPTANSYEQYF. The CDR3 coding sequence is TGTGCCAGCAGCCCGACAGCGAACTCCTACGAGCAGTACTTC.

This clonotype was detected ten times or more. The genes are TRBV28 and TRBJ2-3; 11 bases are a match to TRBD2. The CDR3 covers 17 residues. V dropped 5 bases and J dropped 2; count of bases not matched to a gene: 9. Germline V lookup: CDR1 MDHEN, CDR2 SYDVKM. CDR3 amino acids: CASSPALAGENTDTQYF. The DNA of the CDR3 is TGTGCCAGCAGTCCCGCACTAGCGGGAGAGAACACAGATACGCAGTATTTT.

In its sample, this clonotype was seen many times. The rearrangement links TRBV4-3 to TRBJ1-4; 8 bases are shared with TRBD1. The V gene end was trimmed by 0 bases and the J gene end by 8 bases; junction bases not matched to a gene: 5. CDR1 is LGHNA, CDR2 YSLEER, per germline. This CDR3 spans 15 amino acids. The CDR3 DNA is TGCGCCAGCAGCCAAGATCCCTCAGGGGGCGAAAAACTGTTTTTT. This translates into CASSQDPSGGEKLFF.

The chain joins TRBV6-2 or TRBV6-3 to TRBJ1-1; D is perhaps TRBD1 (6 bases). CDR3 length: 17 residues. The V gene lost 2 bases and the J gene lost 0 bases, with 16 bases spanning the gap. The germline V gene has CDR1 MNHEY and CDR2 SVGEGT. CDR3 loop: CASSYGTRDPMNTEAFF. Written as DNA, the CDR3 is TGTGCCAGCAGTTACGGGACAAGAGATCCCATGAACACTGAAGCTTTCTTT.

The V gene is TRBV5-1, the J gene TRBJ1-5; perhaps TRBD1 as D (5 bases). CDR3 size: 16 residues. Trimming left V 4 bases short and J 2 bases short, with 16 bases between. Germline-derived CDR1 and CDR2 are SGHRS and YFSETQ. CDR3 amino acids: CASSDGTGTGNQPQHF. Written as DNA, the CDR3 is TGCGCCAGCAGCGACGGCACCGGGACGGGCAATCAGCCCCAGCATTTT.

This clonotype was seen only a few times. The chain joins TRBV6-2 or TRBV6-3 to TRBJ2-7; TRBD2 matches at 9 bases. V lost 0 bases and J lost 5; bases outside the gene matches: 11. The CDR3 extends over 17 amino acids. Germline CDR1 is MNHEY and CDR2 is SVGEGT. CDR3 in amino acids: CASSYSIGSGRGNEQYF. The CDR3 bases are TGTGCCAGCAGTTACTCGATTGGTAGCGGGAGAGGCAACGAGCAGTACTTC.

This clonotype has more than one count but fewer than ten. The chain employs TRBV5-3 and TRBJ2-7, with D maybe TRBD2 (6 bases). TRBV5-3 is sorted into the ORF group, with uncertain function. This CDR3 comprises 12 residues. The V end was cut by 7 bases, the J end by 5 bases, with 13 bases between. CDR3 residues: CARRGIADEQYF. CDR3 sequence (DNA): TGTGCCAGACGGGGGATTGCCGACGAGCAGTACTTC.

The table lists this clonotype with many counts. The chain couples TRBV6-2 or TRBV6-3 to TRBJ2-1; D is unresolved. V dropped 7 bases and J dropped 12 bases, with 25 bases sitting between them. This CDR3 contains 15 residues. CDR1 MNHEY and CDR2 SVGEGT come from the germline V gene. The CDR3, as DNA: TGTGCCAGCAACCTGTTATCCGGAGCCGAGGAACCGCAGTTCTTC. Its protein is CASNLLSGAEEPQFF.

This clonotype was detected ten times or more. The rearrangement uses TRBV7-9 and TRBJ2-7; D unresolved. This CDR3 has 14 residues. The V end lost 4 bases, the J end lost 5 bases, and 15 bases lay between the germline ends. Germline CDR1 is SEHNR and CDR2 is FQNEAQ (reference sequence). The CDR3 region has the DNA TGTGCCAGCAGCTCGACGCTAGTGGCCCACGAGCAGTACTTC. Protein: CASSSTLVAHEQYF.

In its sample, this clonotype was seen many times. This sequence joins TRBV28 and TRBJ1-1; D is ambiguous. The germline V gene encodes CDR1 MDHEN and CDR2 SYDVKM. The CDR3 runs 12 residues. V was shortened by 6 bases and J by 3 bases, with 8 bases between the two germline ends. CDR3: CASSRRYTEAFF. CDR3 nucleotides: TGTGCCAGCAGCCGGAGATACACTGAAGCTTTCTTT.

This clonotype was recorded at least ten times. The chain couples TRBV6-1 to TRBJ2-3, with D unresolved. CDR3 length: 11 amino acids. The ends were cut back, 10 bases at V and 4 bases at J, with 9 bases in the middle. Germline CDR1 MNHNS, CDR2 SASEGT. The CDR3 spells CATNRADTQYF. In nucleotides, the CDR3 is TGTGCCACCAACAGAGCAGATACGCAGTATTTT.

The chain couples TRBV24-1 to TRBJ1-3; D may be TRBD1 (5 bases). There are 17 residues in the CDR3. Germline V lookup: CDR1 KGHDR, CDR2 SFDVKD. Trimming left V 4 bases short and J 0 bases short, with 15 bases between. CDR3 amino acids: CATSDSVGGSSGNTIYF. CDR3 nucleotide sequence: TGTGCCACCAGTGACTCAGTCGGGGGAAGCTCTGGAAACACCATATATTTT.

The chain joins TRBV4-3 to TRBJ2-5; D ambiguous. The germline gives CDR1 LGHNA, CDR2 YSLEER. Trimming removed 0 bases at V and 2 bases at J, with 10 bases between. This CDR3 is 15 amino acids long. The CDR3 DNA sequence: TGCGCCAGCAGCCAAGATGGAAGGATACAAGAGACCCAGTACTTC. Its translation is CASSQDGRIQETQYF.

Many counts were recorded for this clonotype. The chain carries TRBV28 and TRBJ2-7, with 12 bases matching TRBD2. The J segment lost 0 bases and the V segment lost 5 bases, leaving 5 bases of the junction unmatched. CDR1 MDHEN and CDR2 SYDVKM come from the germline V gene. The CDR3 totals 16 residues. The CDR3 sequence: CASSTGLAGPSYEQYF. The CDR3 coding sequence is TGTGCCAGCAGTACTGGACTAGCGGGGCCCTCCTACGAGCAGTACTTC.

The V call is TRBV18, the J call TRBJ2-5; perhaps TRBD2 as D (5 bases). The CDR3 is 15 residues long. Trimming took 3 bases from V and 5 from J, leaving 16 bases between them. Germline V gene sequence: CDR1 KGHSH, CDR2 LQKENI. CDR3 DNA sequence: TGTGCCAGCTCACCGGAGGTCCAATTAGCGGAGACCCAGTACTTC. As protein: CASSPEVQLAETQYF.

V and J are TRBV27 and TRBJ2-7; 9 bases agree with TRBD1. Trimming took 9 bases from V and 0 from J; bases not matched to a gene: 6. Per germline, CDR1 MNHEY and CDR2 SMNVEV (reference sequence). The CDR3 covers 14 residues. This CDR3 is CASATGGPSYEQYF. CDR3 DNA: TGTGCCAGTGCCACAGGGGGCCCCTCCTACGAGCAGTACTTC.

As for this clonotype: A much larger clone sits a single nucleotide away, making a read error possible. V gene TRBV6-1 combines with J gene TRBJ1-5, with D perhaps TRBD1 (5 bases). The CDR3 runs to 18 residues. The germline V gene encodes CDR1 MNHNS and CDR2 SASEGT. The CDR3 reads CASSEARVFRVSNQPPHF. The CDR3 DNA sequence: TGTGCCAGCAGTGAAGCCCGAGTATTCAGGGTCAGCAATCAGCCCCCGCATTTT.

This clonotype was recorded at least ten times. V and J are TRBV7-2 and TRBJ2-1; D gene unclear. Germline CDR1 and CDR2: SGHTA and FQGNSA. Trimming removed 2 bases from V and 9 bases from J, with 8 bases in between. This CDR3 is built from 12 residues. This CDR3 reads CASSLQTGEQFF. The CDR3, as DNA: TGTGCCAGCAGCTTACAAACGGGTGAGCAGTTCTTC.

A note on this clonotype: A much larger clone differs by one base, so this may be a read error. V and J are TRBV30 and TRBJ2-7; TRBD1 or TRBD2 may be the D gene (5 bases each). Germline values: CDR1 GTSNPN, CDR2 SVGIG (reference sequence). V dropped 2 bases and J dropped 2 bases, with 10 bases sitting between them. This CDR3 comprises 13 residues. This CDR3 is CAWSYGTPYEQYF. In nucleotides, the CDR3 is TGTGCCTGGAGTTATGGGACCCCCTACGAGCAGTACTTC.

This clonotype was seen only a few times. The chain links TRBV11-3 to TRBJ2-6; no reliable D call. The germline gives CDR1 SGHNT, CDR2 YENEEA. This CDR3 has 14 amino acids. Here the CDR3 DNA reads TGTCCTCGGCAGCCAGCCCCTGGGGCCAACGTCCTGACTTTC. This translates into CPRQPAPGANVLTF.

This clonotype was seen ten or more times. The V call is TRBV5-6, the J call TRBJ2-7; 8 nucleotides agree with TRBD1. CDR3 length: 15 residues. CDR1 is SGHDT, CDR2 YYEEEE, per germline. V lost 2 bases, J lost 1 base, and 5 bases stayed unmatched. The DNA for the CDR3 is TGTGCCAGCAGCTTCGGGACAGGCCCTTCCTACGAGCAGTACTTC. As protein: CASSFGTGPSYEQYF.

Many counts were recorded for this clonotype. The rearrangement uses TRBV7-9 and TRBJ2-3, with 10 positions matching TRBD2. V lost 6 bases, J lost 6 bases, and 12 bases stayed unmatched. Germline V gives CDR1 SEHNR, CDR2 FQNEAQ (reference sequence). The CDR3 is 16 amino acids. The CDR3 region has the DNA TGTGCCAGCAGTCTACAAAGCGGGGGGGCCTCCGATACGCAGTATTTT. This sequence encodes CASSLQSGGASDTQYF.

This clonotype has just one count. CDR3 loop: CASGSLAGFHEQYF. The CDR3 DNA is TGTGCCAGCGGGTCCCTAGCGGGATTCCACGAGCAGTACTTC. The chain links TRBV27 to TRBJ2-7, with 9 bases lining up with TRBD2. V shed 8 bases, J shed 5 bases, and the junction held 10 bases outside the gene matches. Germline V CDR1 and CDR2: MNHEY, SMNVEV (reference sequence). This CDR3 contains 14 residues.

This clonotype was detected ten times or more. The J gene is TRBJ2-2, the V gene TRBV4-1; 9 bases are a match to TRBD2. The V gene end was trimmed by 3 bases and the J gene end by 3 bases; junction bases not matched to a gene: 2. Germline V gene lookup returns CDR1 MGHRA and CDR2 YSYEKL. There are 15 residues in the CDR3. The CDR3 loop reads CASSHSGSDTGELFF. CDR3 DNA sequence: TGCGCCAGCAGCCATAGCGGGAGTGACACCGGGGAGCTGTTTTTT.

This clonotype occurred once. The V gene is TRBV18, the J gene TRBJ2-1; 11 bases are shared with TRBD2. From germline, CDR1 is KGHSH and CDR2 LQKENI. After removal of 5 bases from V and 6 bases from J, the junction contained 6 bases not matched to a gene. This CDR3 contains 15 residues. This CDR3 is CASSSGLAEPNEQFF. The CDR3, as DNA: TGTGCCAGCTCATCGGGACTAGCGGAACCCAATGAGCAGTTCTTC.

This clonotype showed up many times. The rearrangement joins TRBV5-1 to TRBJ1-1; D not certain. Trimming stripped 0 bases from V and 2 bases from J, with 5 bases between. The CDR3 has 13 residues. Germline V lookup: CDR1 SGHRS, CDR2 YFSETQ. CDR3 DNA: TGCGCCAGCAGCTTGGAGGTCAACACTGAAGCTTTCTTT. As protein: CASSLEVNTEAFF.

The table lists this clonotype with many counts. V and J are TRBV30 and TRBJ1-1; D not certain. The CDR3 is 13 amino acids. Trimming pared 0 bases from V and 6 bases from J, leaving 11 bases between. Per germline, CDR1 GTSNPN and CDR2 SVGIG (reference sequence). For the CDR3, the DNA is TGTGCCTGGAGTGTAACTCTACGCGCTGAAGCTTTCTTT. The encoded protein is CAWSVTLRAEAFF.

The chain recombines TRBV4-3 with TRBJ2-7; TRBD1 might be the D (5 bases). The CDR3 is 15 amino acids. Germline CDR1 and CDR2: LGHNA and YSLEER. The V end lost 0 bases, the J end lost 4 bases, and 13 bases lay between the germline ends. The CDR3 spells CASSQDGAGLYEQYF. As DNA, the CDR3 is TGCGCCAGCAGCCAAGATGGGGCAGGGTTATACGAGCAGTACTTC.

Many counts were recorded for this clonotype. The chain combines TRBV10-2 with TRBJ2-7; D is unresolved. V lost 2 bases and J lost 0, with 8 bases in between. CDR1 and CDR2 from the germline V gene are WSHSY and SAAADI. The CDR3 sequence is 14 residues long. CDR3 amino acids: CASSEPDASYEQYF. The CDR3 nucleotides are TGCGCCAGCAGTGAGCCGGATGCCTCCTACGAGCAGTACTTC.